Each of the 5 T cell receptor beta chains below was sequenced from the same sample in a study of CD8 T cells in ankylosing spondylitis. TCRdb passed the 5' RACE reads through MiXCR, listing each CDR3 protein once. The sample has 180,000 or so distinct CDR3 sequences; 11% are singletons. Material: blood, either unsorted or a sorted T cell fraction (not recorded which). These receptors all come from a male donor with ankylosing spondylitis or in good health (not recorded which).

This clonotype was seen more than once but under ten times. This chain joins TRBV7-2 and TRBJ2-1; TRBD2 agrees at 14 bases. Germline V gene lookup returns CDR1 SGHTA and CDR2 FQGNSA. After removal of 5 bases from V and 15 bases from J, the junction contained 9 bases not matched to a gene. The CDR3 is 14 residues long. The CDR3 bases are TGTGCCAGCAGCGCGGGACTAGCGGGGGAATTTGTGTTCTTC. Protein: CASSAGLAGEFVFF.

The V gene is TRBV7-9, the J gene TRBJ2-7; no firm D call. The germline V gene has CDR1 SEHNR and CDR2 FQNEAQ (reference sequence). CDR3 length: 12 residues. V dropped 4 bases and J dropped 3 bases, with 7 bases sitting between them. The CDR3 is CASSYPSYEQYF. DNA for the CDR3: TGTGCCAGCAGCTATCCTAGCTACGAGCAGTACTTC. Based on the CDR3 plus reference TRBV7-9 and TRBJ2-7, the full variable domain is DTGVSQNPRHKITKRGQNVTFRCDPISEHNRLYWYRQTLGQGPEFLTYFQNEAQLEKSRLLSDRFSAERPKGSFSTLEIQRTEQGDSAMYLCASSYPSYEQYFGPGTRLTVT.

This clonotype has a count of ten or more. The chain carries TRBV7-9 and TRBJ2-2; D uncertain. CDR3 size: 14 residues. The V end lost 5 bases, the J end lost 5 bases, and 12 bases lay between the germline ends. Germline CDR1 SEHNR, CDR2 FQNEAQ (reference sequence). CDR3 residues: CASSPLPPTGELFF. CDR3 in DNA: TGTGCCAGCAGCCCATTACCCCCAACCGGGGAGCTGTTTTTT.

This clonotype was seen many times. V usage is TRBV5-8 and J usage is TRBJ2-3; D remains unclear. Germline CDR1 reads SGHTS; CDR2 reads YDEGEE. Trimming removed 2 bases at V and 4 bases at J, with 5 bases between. The CDR3 runs to 12 residues. CDR3 sequence: CASSFGSDTQYF. DNA for the CDR3: TGTGCCAGCAGCTTCGGGTCAGATACGCAGTATTTT. Looking up the rest from reference TRBV5-8 and TRBJ2-3 gives the full variable domain: EAGVTQSPTHLIKTRGQQATLRCSPISGHTSVYWYQQALGLGLQFLLWYDEGEERNRGNFPPRFSGRQFPNYSSELNVNALELEDSALYLCASSFGSDTQYFGPGTRLTVL.

This clonotype was detected ten times or more. The gene calls are TRBV5-6 and TRBJ2-5; D not resolved. The CDR3 is made up of 13 amino acids. V was cut by 1 base and J by 2 bases, with 6 bases left in between. The germline CDR1 and CDR2 sequences are SGHDT and YYEEEE. CDR3 protein: CASSLTPQETQYF. The CDR3 DNA reads TGTGCCAGCAGCTTGACGCCTCAAGAGACCCAGTACTTC.